What follows are 3 T cell receptor beta chains derived from one specimen sequenced in a study of CD8+ T cells in alopecia areata (dated by TCRdb to 2016 to 2019). Library preparation used the immunoSEQ multiplex PCR assay. To provide template for TCR sequencing, every sample had RNA extracted and reverse transcribed into cDNA. Here the immuneACCESS table is served through TCRdb, limited to in-frame sequences with V and J called. Missing clones are a known gap in these copies; in checked studies unresolved V genes cover under half, and the rest lacks a known reason. The sample table shows tens of thousands of clones, and roughly 40% are seen once. Jointly, the top ten make up roughly 47% of the sample. Sequenced input: NKG2D-low CD8+ T cells sorted from blood. Per the publication, the cell subset or site label means: sorted CD8+ NKG2D-low blood T cells. These receptors originate from a human donor with alopecia areata.

V gene TRBV27 combines with J gene TRBJ2-7; TRBD2 matches at 10 bases. Germline assignment: CDR1 MNHEY and CDR2 SMNVEV (reference sequence). This CDR3 has 15 residues. The trim removed 4 bases at V and 1 base at J, leaving 4 bases unmatched. The CDR3 loop reads CASSYSGGPSYEQYF. The CDR3 coding sequence is TGTGCCAGCAGTTATAGCGGGGGGCCATCCTACGAGCAGTACTTC.

The chain uses TRBV27 and TRBJ2-5; 13 nucleotides line up with TRBD2. The V gene end was trimmed by 6 bases and the J gene end by 0 bases; junction bases not matched to a gene: 4. The germline gives CDR1 MNHEY, CDR2 SMNVEV (reference sequence). The length of the CDR3 is 16 residues. CDR3 sequence: CASSELAGGYQETQYF. The CDR3 DNA is TGTGCCAGCAGCGAACTAGCGGGAGGGTACCAAGAGACCCAGTACTTC.

This clone has a handful of counts. This chain uses TRBV29-1 with TRBJ1-1, with TRBD1 identical over 10 bases. V was pared by 7 bases and J by 9 bases, with 11 bases of the junction left unmatched. Per the germline V gene, CDR1 is SQVTM and CDR2 is ANQGSEA. This CDR3 comprises 13 residues. The CDR3 is CSAVAGTGEQAFF. Here the CDR3 DNA reads TGCAGCGCTGTTGCCGGGACAGGGGAACAAGCTTTCTTT.